A single TCR beta chain is shown here with its context. It was with 60 Vbeta and 13 Jbeta primers that the PCR ran. The assay was immunoSEQ multiplex PCR, and TCRdb's table has in-frame clones only and misses some. The table shows about 200,000 clones, with around 80% occurring only once. These data originate in a study of cytomegalovirus exposure and HLA in healthy donors. Germline lookup yields CDR1 MGHRA and CDR2 YSYEKL. V was cut by 0 bases and J by 4 bases, with 12 bases left in between. The CDR3 loop spans 15 amino acids. The chain couples TRBV4-1 to TRBJ1-2; unclear D gene. The TCR was taken from a middle-aged woman in good health and CMV-seronegative. Sequencing input: PBMCs. The CDR3 sequence is CASSQDGGTPYGYTF. The CDR3 DNA follows: TGCGCCAGCAGCCAAGATGGAGGAACTCCCTATGGCTACACCTTC.